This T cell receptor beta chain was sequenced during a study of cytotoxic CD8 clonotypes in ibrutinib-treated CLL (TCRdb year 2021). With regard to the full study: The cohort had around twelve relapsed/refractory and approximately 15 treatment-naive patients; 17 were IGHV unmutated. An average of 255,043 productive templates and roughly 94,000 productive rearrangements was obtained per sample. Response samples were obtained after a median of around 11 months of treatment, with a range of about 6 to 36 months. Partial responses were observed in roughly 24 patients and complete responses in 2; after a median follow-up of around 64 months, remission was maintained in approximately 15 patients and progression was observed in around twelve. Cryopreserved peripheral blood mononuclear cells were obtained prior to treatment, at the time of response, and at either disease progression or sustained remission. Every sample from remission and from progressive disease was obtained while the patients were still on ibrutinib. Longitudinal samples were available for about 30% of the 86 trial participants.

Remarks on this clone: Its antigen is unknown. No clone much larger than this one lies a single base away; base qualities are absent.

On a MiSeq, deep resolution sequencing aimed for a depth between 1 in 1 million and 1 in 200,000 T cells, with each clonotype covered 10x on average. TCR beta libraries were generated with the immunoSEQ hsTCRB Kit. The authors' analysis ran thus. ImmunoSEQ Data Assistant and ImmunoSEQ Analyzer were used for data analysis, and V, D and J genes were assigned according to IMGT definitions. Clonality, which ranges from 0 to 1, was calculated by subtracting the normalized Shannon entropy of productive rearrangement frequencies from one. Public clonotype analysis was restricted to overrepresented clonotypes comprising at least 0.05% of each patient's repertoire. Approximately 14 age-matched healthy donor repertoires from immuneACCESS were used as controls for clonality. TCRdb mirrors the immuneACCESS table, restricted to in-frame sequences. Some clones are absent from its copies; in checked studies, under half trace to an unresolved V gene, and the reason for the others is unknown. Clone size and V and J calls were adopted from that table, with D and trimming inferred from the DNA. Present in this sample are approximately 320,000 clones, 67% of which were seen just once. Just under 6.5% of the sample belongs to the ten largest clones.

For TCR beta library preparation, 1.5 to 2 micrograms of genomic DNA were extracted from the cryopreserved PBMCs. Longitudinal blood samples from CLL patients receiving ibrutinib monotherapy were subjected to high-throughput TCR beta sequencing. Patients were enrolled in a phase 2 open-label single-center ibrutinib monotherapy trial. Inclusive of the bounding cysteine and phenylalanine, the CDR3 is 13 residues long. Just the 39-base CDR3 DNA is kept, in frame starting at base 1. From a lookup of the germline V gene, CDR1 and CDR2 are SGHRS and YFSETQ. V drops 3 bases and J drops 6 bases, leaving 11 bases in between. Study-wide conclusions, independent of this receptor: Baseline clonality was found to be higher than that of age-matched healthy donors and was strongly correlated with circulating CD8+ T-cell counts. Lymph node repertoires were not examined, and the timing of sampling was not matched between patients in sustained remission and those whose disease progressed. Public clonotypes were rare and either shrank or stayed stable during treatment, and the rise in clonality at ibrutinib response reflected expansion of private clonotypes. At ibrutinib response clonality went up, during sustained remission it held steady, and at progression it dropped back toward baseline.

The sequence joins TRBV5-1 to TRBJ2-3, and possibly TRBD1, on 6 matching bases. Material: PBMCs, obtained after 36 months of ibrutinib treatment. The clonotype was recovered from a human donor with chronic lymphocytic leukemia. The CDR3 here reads CASSWSRGDTQYF. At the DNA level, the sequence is TGCGCCAGCAGCTGGAGTAGGGGGGATACGCAGTATTTT.